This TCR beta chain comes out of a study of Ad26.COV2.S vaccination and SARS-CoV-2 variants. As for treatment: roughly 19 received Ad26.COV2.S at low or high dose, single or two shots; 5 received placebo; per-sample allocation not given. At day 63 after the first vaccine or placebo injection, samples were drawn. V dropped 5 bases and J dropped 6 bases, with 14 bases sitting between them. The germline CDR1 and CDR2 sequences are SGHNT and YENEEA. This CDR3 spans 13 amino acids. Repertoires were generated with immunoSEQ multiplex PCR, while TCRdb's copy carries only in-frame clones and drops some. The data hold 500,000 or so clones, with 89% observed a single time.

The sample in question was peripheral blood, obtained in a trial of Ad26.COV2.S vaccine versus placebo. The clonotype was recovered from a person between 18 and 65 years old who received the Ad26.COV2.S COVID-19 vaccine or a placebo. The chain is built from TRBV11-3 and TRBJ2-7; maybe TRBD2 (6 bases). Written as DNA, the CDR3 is TGTGCCAGCAGCCAGCAGTGGGAGGCCGAGCAGTACTTC. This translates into CASSQQWEAEQYF.